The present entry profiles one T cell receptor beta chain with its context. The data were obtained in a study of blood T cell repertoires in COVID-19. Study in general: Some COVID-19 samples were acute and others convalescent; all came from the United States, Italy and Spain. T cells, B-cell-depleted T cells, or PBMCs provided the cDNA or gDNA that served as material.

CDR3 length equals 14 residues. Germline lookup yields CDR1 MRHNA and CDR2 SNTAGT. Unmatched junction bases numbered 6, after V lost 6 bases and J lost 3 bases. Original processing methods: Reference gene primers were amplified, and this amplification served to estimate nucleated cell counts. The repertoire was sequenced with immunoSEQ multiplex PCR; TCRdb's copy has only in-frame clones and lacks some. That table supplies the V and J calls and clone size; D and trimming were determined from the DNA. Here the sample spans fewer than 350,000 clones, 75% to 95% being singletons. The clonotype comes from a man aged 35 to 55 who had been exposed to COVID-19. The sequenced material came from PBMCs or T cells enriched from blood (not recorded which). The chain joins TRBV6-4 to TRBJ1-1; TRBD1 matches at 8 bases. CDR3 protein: CASRMGQEYTEAFF. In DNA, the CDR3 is TGTGCCAGCAGGATGGGACAGGAGTACACTGAAGCTTTCTTT.